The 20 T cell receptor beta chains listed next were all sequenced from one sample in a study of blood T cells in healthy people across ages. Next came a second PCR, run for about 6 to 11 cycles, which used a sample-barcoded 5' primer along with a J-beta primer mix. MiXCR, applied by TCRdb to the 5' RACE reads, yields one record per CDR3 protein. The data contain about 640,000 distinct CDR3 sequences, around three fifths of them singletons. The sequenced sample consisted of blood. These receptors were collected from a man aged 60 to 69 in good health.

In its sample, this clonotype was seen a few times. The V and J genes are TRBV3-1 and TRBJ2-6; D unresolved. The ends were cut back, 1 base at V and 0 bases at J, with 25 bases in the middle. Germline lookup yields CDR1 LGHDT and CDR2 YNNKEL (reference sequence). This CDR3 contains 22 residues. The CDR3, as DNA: TGTGCCAGCAGCCAAGTATATCGCCCCCCAGGATCCTCATTCTCTGGGGCCAACGTCCTGACTTTC. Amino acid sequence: CASSQVYRPPGSSFSGANVLTF.

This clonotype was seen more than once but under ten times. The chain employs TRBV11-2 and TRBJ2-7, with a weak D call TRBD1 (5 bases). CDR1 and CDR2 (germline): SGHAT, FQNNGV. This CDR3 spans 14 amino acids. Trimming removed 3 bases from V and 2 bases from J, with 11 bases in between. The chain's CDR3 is CASSFAQGTYEQYF. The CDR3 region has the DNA TGTGCCAGCAGCTTTGCGCAGGGCACCTACGAGCAGTACTTC.

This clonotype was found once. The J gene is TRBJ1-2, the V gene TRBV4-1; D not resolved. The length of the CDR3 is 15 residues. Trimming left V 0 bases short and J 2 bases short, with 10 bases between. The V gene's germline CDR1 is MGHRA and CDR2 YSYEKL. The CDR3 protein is CASSQEISPNYGYTF. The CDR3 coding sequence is TGCGCCAGCAGCCAAGAGATCTCACCAAACTATGGCTACACCTTC.

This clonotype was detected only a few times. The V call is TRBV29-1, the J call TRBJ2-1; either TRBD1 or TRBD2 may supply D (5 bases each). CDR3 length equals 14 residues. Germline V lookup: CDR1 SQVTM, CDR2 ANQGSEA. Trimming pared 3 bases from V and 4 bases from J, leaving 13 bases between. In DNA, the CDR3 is TGCAGCGTTGAGATCAGGGAGTTTTACAATGAGCAGTTCTTC. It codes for CSVEIREFYNEQFF.

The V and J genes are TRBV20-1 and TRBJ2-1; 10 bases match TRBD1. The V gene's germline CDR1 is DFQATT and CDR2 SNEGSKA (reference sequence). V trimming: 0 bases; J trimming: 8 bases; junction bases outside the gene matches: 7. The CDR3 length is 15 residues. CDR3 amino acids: CSARDDRGRMDEQFF. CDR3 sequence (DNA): TGCAGTGCTAGAGACGACAGGGGGCGCATGGATGAGCAGTTCTTC.

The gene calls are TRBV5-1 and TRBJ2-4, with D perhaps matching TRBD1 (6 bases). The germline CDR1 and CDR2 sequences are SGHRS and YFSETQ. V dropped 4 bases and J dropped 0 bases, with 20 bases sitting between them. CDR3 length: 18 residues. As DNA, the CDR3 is TGCGCCAGCAGCAATACTTCCCAGGGGTTACTAGCCAAAAACATTCAGTACTTC. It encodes CASSNTSQGLLAKNIQYF.

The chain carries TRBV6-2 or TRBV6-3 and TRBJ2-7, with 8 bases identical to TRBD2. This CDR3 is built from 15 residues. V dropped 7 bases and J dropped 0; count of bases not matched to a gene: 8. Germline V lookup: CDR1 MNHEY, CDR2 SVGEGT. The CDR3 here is CASIPQRGPSYEQYF. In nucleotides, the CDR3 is TGTGCCAGCATCCCCCAGCGGGGGCCCTCCTACGAGCAGTACTTC.

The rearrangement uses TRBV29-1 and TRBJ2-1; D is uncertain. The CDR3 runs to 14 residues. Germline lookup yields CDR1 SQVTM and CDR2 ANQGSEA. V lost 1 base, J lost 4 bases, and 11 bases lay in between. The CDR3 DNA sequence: TGCAGCGTTGAAGGCACGACTCGTTACAATGAGCAGTTCTTC. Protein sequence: CSVEGTTRYNEQFF.

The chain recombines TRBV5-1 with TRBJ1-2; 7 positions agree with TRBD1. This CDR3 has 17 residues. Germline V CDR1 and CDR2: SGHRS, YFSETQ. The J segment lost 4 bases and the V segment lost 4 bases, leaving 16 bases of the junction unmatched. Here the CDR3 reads CASSPRTGGANPYGYTF. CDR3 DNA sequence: TGCGCCAGCAGCCCACGGACAGGAGGGGCCAACCCCTATGGCTACACCTTC.

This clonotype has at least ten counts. This CDR3 is CASSLEGGGSSREQYF. CDR3 nucleotides: TGCGCCAGCAGCTTGGAAGGAGGGGGAAGCTCACGGGAGCAGTACTTC. This chain connects TRBV5-1 to TRBJ2-7; D possibly uses TRBD1 or TRBD2 (6 bases each). The ends were cut back, 0 bases at V and 7 bases at J, with 20 bases in the middle. CDR3 length: 16 amino acids. In germline, CDR1 is SGHRS, CDR2 YFSETQ.

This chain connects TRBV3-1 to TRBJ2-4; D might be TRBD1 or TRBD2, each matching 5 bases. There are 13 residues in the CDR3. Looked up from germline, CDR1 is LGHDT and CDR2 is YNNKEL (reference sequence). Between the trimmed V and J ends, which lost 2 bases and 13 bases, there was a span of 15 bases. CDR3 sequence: CASSQRGREMQYF. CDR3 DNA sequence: TGTGCCAGCAGCCAACGGGGCAGGGAAATGCAGTACTTC.

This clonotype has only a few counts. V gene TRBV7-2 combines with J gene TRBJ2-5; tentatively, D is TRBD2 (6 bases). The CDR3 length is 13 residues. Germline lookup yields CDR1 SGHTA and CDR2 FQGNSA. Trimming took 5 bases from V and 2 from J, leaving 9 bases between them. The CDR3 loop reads CASSPDYQETQYF. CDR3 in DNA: TGTGCCAGCAGCCCGGACTATCAAGAGACCCAGTACTTC.

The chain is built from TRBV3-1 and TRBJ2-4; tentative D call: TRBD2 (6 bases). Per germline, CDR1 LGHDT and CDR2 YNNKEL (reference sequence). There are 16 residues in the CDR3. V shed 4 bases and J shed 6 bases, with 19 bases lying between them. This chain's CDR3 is CASSLPRQGGLNIQYF. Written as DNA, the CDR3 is TGTGCCAGCAGCCTTCCCCGGCAGGGAGGATTAAACATTCAGTACTTC.

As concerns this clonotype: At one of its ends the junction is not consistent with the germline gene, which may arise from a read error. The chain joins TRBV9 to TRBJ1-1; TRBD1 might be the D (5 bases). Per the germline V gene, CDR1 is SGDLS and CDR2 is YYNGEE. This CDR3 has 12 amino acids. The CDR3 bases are TGCGCCAGCAGCGTAGGGGCAGGGGAAGCTTTCTTT. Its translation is CASSVGAGEAFF. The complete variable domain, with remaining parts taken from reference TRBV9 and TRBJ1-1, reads DSGVTQTPKHLITATGQRVTLRCSPRSGDLSVYWYQQSLDQGLQFLIQYYNGEERAKGNILERFSAQQFPDLHSELNLSSLELGDSALYFCASSVGAGEAFFGQGTRLTVV.

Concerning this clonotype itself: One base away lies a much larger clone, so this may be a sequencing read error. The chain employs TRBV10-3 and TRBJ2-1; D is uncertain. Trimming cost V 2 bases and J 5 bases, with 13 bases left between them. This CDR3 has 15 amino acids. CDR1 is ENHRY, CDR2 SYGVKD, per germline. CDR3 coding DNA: TGTGCCATCAGTGAGGCGGCTAGGAGTAACAATGAGCAGTTCTTC. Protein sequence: CAISEAARSNNEQFF.

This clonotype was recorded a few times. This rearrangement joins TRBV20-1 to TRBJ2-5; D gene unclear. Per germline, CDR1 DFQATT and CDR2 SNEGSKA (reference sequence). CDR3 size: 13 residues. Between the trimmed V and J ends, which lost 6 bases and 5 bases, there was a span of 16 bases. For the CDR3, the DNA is TGCAGTGCGCAATGGAGTATATTCGAGACCCAGTACTTC. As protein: CSAQWSIFETQYF.

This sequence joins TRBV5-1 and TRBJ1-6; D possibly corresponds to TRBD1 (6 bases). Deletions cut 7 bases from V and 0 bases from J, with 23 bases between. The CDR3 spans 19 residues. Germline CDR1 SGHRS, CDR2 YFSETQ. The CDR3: CASRLFGTPKSSYNSPLHF. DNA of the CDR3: TGCGCCAGCCGTTTATTTGGGACACCCAAGAGCTCCTATAATTCACCCCTCCACTTT. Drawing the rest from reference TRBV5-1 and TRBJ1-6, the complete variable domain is KAGVTQTPRYLIKTRGQQVTLSCSPISGHRSVSWYQQTPGQGLQFLFEYFSETQRNKGNFPGRFSGRQFSNSRSEMNVSTLELGDSALYLCASRLFGTPKSSYNSPLHFGNGTRLTVT.

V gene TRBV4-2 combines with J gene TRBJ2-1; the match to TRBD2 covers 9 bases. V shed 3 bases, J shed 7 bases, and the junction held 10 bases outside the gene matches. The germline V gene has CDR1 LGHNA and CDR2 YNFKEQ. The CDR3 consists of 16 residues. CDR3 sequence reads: CASSQDKRGVGNEQFF. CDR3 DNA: TGTGCCAGCAGCCAGGACAAGCGGGGGGTTGGGAATGAGCAGTTCTTC.

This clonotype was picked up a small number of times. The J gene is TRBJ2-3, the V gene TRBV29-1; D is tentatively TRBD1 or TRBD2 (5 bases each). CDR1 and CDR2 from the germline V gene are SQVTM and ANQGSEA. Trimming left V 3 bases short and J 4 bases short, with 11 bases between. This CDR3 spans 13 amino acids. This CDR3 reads CSVDGVGADTQYF. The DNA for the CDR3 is TGCAGCGTTGATGGGGTGGGGGCAGATACGCAGTATTTT.

The chain's CDR3 is CASRQGVDGYGYTF. The CDR3 region has the DNA TGTGCCAGCAGGCAGGGTGTCGACGGCTATGGCTACACCTTC. V and J are TRBV7-9 and TRBJ1-2, with D perhaps matching TRBD1 (5 bases). V lost 6 bases, J lost 4 bases, and 15 bases lay in between. CDR1 is SEHNR, CDR2 FQNEAQ, per germline (reference sequence). CDR3 length: 14 amino acids.